Given below is one TCR beta chain in context. This clonotype has a count of ten or more. The antigen it recognizes is unknown. Per-nucleotide qualities are absent, and no much larger clonotype sits a single base away. These data originate in a study of regulatory T cells in long-lasting Graves disease (dated by TCRdb to the early 2020s). Background on the whole study: Persistent Graves' disease was defined as persistently positive TSH receptor autoantibodies together with antithyroid drug treatment for over 5 years. Patients with persistent Graves' disease were compared with patients with newly diagnosed Graves' disease using TCR sequencing and RNA sequencing of peripheral blood. The study was conducted in China and was registered as a clinical trial. A total of about 33 samples underwent TCR sequencing: about 13 from persistent and roughly 20 from newly diagnosed Graves' disease patients. In the clinical cohort, patients with persistent Graves' disease had used antithyroid drugs for an average of about 9.4 years. Overall study outcomes, separate from this receptor: Only the TCR beta chain was sequenced and analyzed. More public clonotypes were shared among persistent patients (over 2,500) than among newly diagnosed patients (roughly 1,000). The study examined only peripheral blood because the primary lesion, thyroid tissue, could not be accessed. Compared with newly diagnosed patients, persistent Graves' disease patients had lower TCR Shannon entropy and fewer highly expanded clones, which suggests clonal expansion. The small sample size was acknowledged by the authors as a limitation that may reduce accuracy. Persistent disease showed preferential use of TRBV28, TRBJ1-2 and TRBJ2-5, whereas newly diagnosed disease favored TRBV20-1 and TRBJ2-1.

Receptor amplification or capture employed multiplex PCR. The reads were generated on an Illumina HiSeq 4000. iRepertoire HTBI primers and Arm-PCR amplification of CDR3 regions were used to construct TCR beta libraries. Before sequencing, the PCR products went through gel purification. In the authors' own workflow: A total of around 66 TRBV and 14 TRBJ segments were identified across samples and were used for gene usage analysis of CDR3 amino acid clonotypes. Filtered high-quality paired reads were merged into contigs using COPE and FqMerger. BLAST was used to align contigs to IMGT TRBV, TRBD and TRBJ reference genes, with CDR3 defined following IMGT. Any clonotype with a frequency above 0.1% was classified as a highly expanded clone. Shannon entropy served as the measure of repertoire diversity, while the Gini coefficient captured V-J evenness. A clonotype was considered public if more than one individual shared it. The public reads were reanalyzed by TCRdb: fastp trimming at Q25, MiXCR alignment, in-frame beta chains only. Rows matching on CDR3 protein sequence are summarized as one entry with the most common DNA and genes. The V and J calls here are based on TCRdb, not the publication. Within this sample are a few hundred thousand distinct CDR3 sequences, with about 20% of them counted one time only. The ten largest clones represent around 13% of the sample.

Reading the label with the study, this specimen's time point is: persistent/refractory GD, antithyroid drugs over 5 years with positive TRAb. For both TCR sequencing and RNA sequencing, RNA was extracted from PBMCs using TRIzol. Graves' disease was diagnosed according to American Thyroid Association guidelines. The patients came from an endocrinology department in Xi'an, China. From each patient, 7.5 to 9.5 milliliters of peripheral blood was collected into an EDTA anticoagulant tube. PBMCs were isolated by Ficoll Paque Plus density gradient separation without further T cell sorting. An Agilent 2100 Bioanalyzer and agarose gel were used to check RNA quality, while a NanoDrop 2000 measured RNA concentration. V and J lose 5 bases and 7 bases, and a span of 21 bases separates them. CDR1 is given as SGHTA and CDR2 as FQGNSA, both from the germline V gene. From cysteine to phenylalanine, the CDR3 is 16 amino acids long. CDR3 DNA is the only sequence kept; it has 48 bases, read in frame from the first base.

The sequenced sample was peripheral blood mononuclear cells (PBMCs), obtained when the disease was refractory, from a patient treated with antithyroid drugs. Rearrangement joined TRBV7-2 to TRBJ1-5; the D region possibly corresponds to TRBD1 (6 bases align). The sequence was obtained from a female donor with Graves disease. CDR3 reads: CASSPSTYGGGQPQHF. The nucleotide sequence reads as follows: TGTGCCAGCAGCCCGAGTACTTATGGGGGCGGGCAGCCCCAGCATTTT.